What follows describes a single TCR beta chain. Its antigen is currently unknown. CDR1 KGHSH and CDR2 LQKENI come from the germline V gene. Unmatched junction bases numbered 4, after V lost 2 bases and J lost 4 bases. This CDR3 comprises 15 residues. This specimen belongs to a study of T cell repertoires in cytomegalovirus infection. Study overall: The study used recently identified HLA-C-restricted and well-studied HLA-B-restricted CMV epitopes. It was the public TCR beta signatures that indicated both CMV infection and matching HLA type.

TCRdb ran MiXCR on the reads and lists one entry per CDR3 protein. The table lists hundreds of thousands of distinct CDR3 sequences, roughly 28% of them singletons. The receptor was derived from a human donor in good health (CMV status not recorded). Some clones in this sample may be carry-over from other donors' samples. The material was cultured PBMCs, obtained from culture after CMV antigen stimulation. The V gene is TRBV18, the J gene TRBJ2-1; TRBD2 agrees at 8 bases. CDR3 sequence: CASSPISGSYNEQFF. The CDR3 DNA sequence: TGTGCCAGCTCACCAATCAGCGGGAGTTACAATGAGCAGTTCTTC.